Listed below are T cell receptor beta chains from one sample, sequenced in a study of cytomegalovirus exposure and HLA in healthy donors. Using immunoSEQ multiplex PCR, the repertoire was profiled, and TCRdb retains in-frame clones only, with some absent. The sample shows roughly 190,000 clones, roughly 74% of them seen only once. Sequencing was carried out using PBMCs. The source is a woman in her 30s in good health and CMV-seropositive. CDR3s include the opening cysteine and the closing phenylalanine or tryptophan. The D gene is left open where the match is weak. The size entry is marked missing in some rows and otherwise reads once, few, many or a size class.

d_call clone_size j_call v_call cdr3_aa cdr3_nt
NA NA TRBJ1-6 TRBV6-6 CASSTLEGGFNSPLHF TGTGCCAGCAGTACCTTGGAGGGAGGGTTCAATTCACCCCTCCACTTT
NA NA TRBJ2-5 TRBV9 CASSVVGSPQETQYF TGTGCCAGCAGCGTAGTAGGTAGCCCCCAAGAGACCCAGTACTTC
NA NA TRBJ2-3 TRBV7-9 CASSLAFRRGEADTQYF TGTGCCAGCAGCTTAGCGTTTAGGAGGGGCGAGGCAGATACGCAGTATTTT
TRBD2 NA TRBJ2-7 TRBV27 CASSPLPGLASKYEQYF TGTGCCAGCAGTCCGCTCCCGGGACTAGCGTCGAAATACGAGCAGTACTTC
NA NA TRBJ1-1 TRBV30 CAWSVHGDQAFF TGTGCCTGGAGTGTACATGGAGATCAAGCTTTCTTT
TRBD1 NA TRBJ1-1 TRBV14 CASSQWTGGENTEAFF TGTGCCAGCAGCCAGTGGACAGGGGGGGAGAACACTGAAGCTTTCTTT
NA NA TRBJ2-3 TRBV11-2 CASSLTTGPDTQYF TGTGCCAGCAGCTTAACGACAGGCCCAGATACGCAGTATTTT
NA NA TRBJ1-2 TRBV5-6 CASSLEWPANYGYTF TGTGCCAGCAGCTTGGAATGGCCCGCTAACTATGGCTACACCTTC
TRBD2 NA TRBJ2-3 TRBV6-4 CASSDNSGSGTDTQYF TGTGCCAGCAGCGATAATAGCGGGAGCGGCACAGATACGCAGTATTTT
NA NA TRBJ2-1 TRBV4-1 CASSQDKLLNEQFF TGCGCCAGCAGCCAAGACAAGTTACTCAATGAGCAGTTCTTC
TRBD2 NA TRBJ2-1 TRBV9 CASSPERLAGEDNEQFF TGTGCCAGCAGCCCCGAGAGACTAGCGGGAGAGGACAATGAGCAGTTCTTC
TRBD2 NA TRBJ2-5 TRBV5-6 CASSLANGGGRETQYF TGTGCCAGCAGCTTGGCCAACGGGGGGGGCCGAGAGACCCAGTACTTC
NA NA TRBJ1-2 TRBV30 CAGEEGVNYGYTF TGTGCCGGGGAAGAGGGGGTCAACTATGGCTACACCTTC
NA NA TRBJ1-1 TRBV6-4 CASSKSLNTEAFF TGTGCCAGCAGCAAGAGCTTGAACACTGAAGCTTTCTTT
TRBD1 NA TRBJ2-3 TRBV2 CASWGQGSDTQYF TGTGCCAGCTGGGGACAGGGCTCAGATACGCAGTATTTT
NA NA TRBJ2-4 TRBV19 CASSTHRQNIQYF TGTGCCAGTAGTACTCACAGGCAAAACATTCAGTACTTC
NA NA TRBJ1-1 TRBV7-9 CASSWSEPMNTEAFF TGTGCCAGCAGCTGGTCGGAGCCAATGAACACTGAAGCTTTCTTT
NA NA TRBJ2-4 TRBV2 CASRRHLLAKNIQYF TGTGCCAGCAGAAGACACTTACTAGCCAAAAACATTCAGTACTTC
TRBD1 NA TRBJ2-5 TRBV5-4 CASSSDRGRGETQYF TGTGCCAGCAGTTCTGACAGGGGTAGAGGGGAGACCCAGTACTTC
TRBD1 few TRBJ1-6 TRBV7-9 CASSLQGAIGNSPLHF TGTGCCAGCAGCTTGCAGGGGGCGATTGGAAATTCACCCCTCCACTTT
TRBD1 NA TRBJ2-3 TRBV11-3 CASSVGQAFTDTQYF TGTGCCAGCAGCGTAGGACAGGCGTTCACAGATACGCAGTATTTT
TRBD1 NA TRBJ2-7 TRBV11-3 CASGHDGTGIYNEQYF TGTGCCAGCGGGCACGATGGGACAGGGATCTACAACGAGCAGTACTTC
NA few TRBJ2-7 TRBV5-4 CASSFEAEQYF TGTGCCAGCAGCTTCGAGGCCGAGCAGTACTTC
TRBD1 once TRBJ1-1 TRBV5-1 CASSWGDRENTEAFF TGCGCCAGCAGCTGGGGGGACAGGGAGAACACTGAAGCTTTCTTT
NA few TRBJ2-2 TRBV18 CASSPPTSTGELFF TGTGCCAGCTCACCACCGACTAGTACCGGGGAGCTGTTTTTT
TRBD1 once TRBJ2-2 TRBV30 CAWTAGLGQVTGELFF TGTGCCTGGACTGCCGGGCTGGGACAGGTTACCGGGGAGCTGTTTTTT
TRBD2 NA TRBJ2-1 TRBV29-1 CSVAQRGASGEQFF TGCAGCGTTGCCCAGCGGGGGGCTTCTGGTGAGCAGTTCTTC
TRBD1 NA TRBJ1-2 TRBV27 CASSLRTGGGHSYGYTF TGTGCCAGCAGTTTACGGACAGGGGGCGGTCATAGCTATGGCTACACCTTC
NA NA TRBJ2-5 TRBV2 CASIQFQETQYF TGTGCCAGCATCCAGTTCCAAGAGACCCAGTACTTC
NA NA TRBJ2-7 TRBV11-2 CASSLGRGGEQYF TGTGCCAGCAGCTTAGGACGAGGGGGCGAGCAGTACTTC
NA NA TRBJ1-6 TRBV9 CASSVMGIANSPLHF TGTGCCAGCAGCGTAATGGGTATAGCTAATTCACCCCTCCACTTT
TRBD1 NA TRBJ2-2 TRBV29-1 CSVGQGAGELFF TGCAGCGTGGGACAGGGGGCCGGGGAGCTGTTTTTT
NA few TRBJ2-7 TRBV6-6 CASAPRMDDEQYF TGTGCCAGCGCGCCCAGGATGGATGACGAGCAGTACTTC
TRBD1 few TRBJ1-2 TRBV19 CASSMDRAGGYTF TGTGCCAGTAGTATGGACAGGGCCGGTGGCTACACCTTC
TRBD2 NA TRBJ2-3 TRBV5-1 CASSIAGDYGDTQYF TGCGCCAGCAGTATAGCGGGCGATTACGGAGATACGCAGTATTTT
NA NA TRBJ1-5 TRBV7-8 CASSIGGEYQPQHF TGTGCCAGCAGCATCGGGGGGGAGTATCAGCCCCAGCATTTT
TRBD1 once TRBJ2-7 TRBV5-4 CASSPGQGASNEQYF TGTGCCAGCAGCCCCGGACAGGGGGCTTCGAACGAGCAGTACTTC
NA NA TRBJ1-1 TRBV19 CASSRTGTRDTEAFF TGTGCCAGTAGTAGAACCGGGACAAGGGACACTGAAGCTTTCTTT
TRBD1 few TRBJ2-7 TRBV6-1 CASRTGTVYYEQYF TGTGCCAGCCGAACCGGGACAGTTTATTACGAGCAGTACTTC
TRBD1 NA TRBJ2-1 TRBV12-5 CASGPPQGAENNEQFF TGTGCTAGTGGCCCCCCCCAGGGGGCTGAAAACAATGAGCAGTTCTTC
TRBD2 NA TRBJ2-1 TRBV5-1 CASLSGASGESDDEQFF TGCGCCAGCCTCTCTGGGGCTAGCGGGGAGTCTGACGATGAGCAGTTCTTC
TRBD1 NA TRBJ1-2 TRBV30 CAWSRDSPYGGYTF TGTGCCTGGAGTCGGGACAGCCCTTACGGGGGCTACACCTTC
NA NA TRBJ1-1 TRBV19 CASSKTDLNTEAFF TGTGCCAGTAGTAAGACTGACTTGAACACTGAAGCTTTCTTT
NA NA TRBJ2-5 TRBV7-9 CASSLAGETQYF TGTGCCAGCAGCCTGGCGGGCGAGACCCAGTACTTC
NA NA TRBJ1-1 TRBV7-9 CASSLQWESEAFF TGTGCCAGCAGCCTCCAGTGGGAGAGTGAAGCTTTCTTT